Below, 26 T cell receptor beta chains from the same sample are listed, as sequenced in a study of blood T cell repertoires in COVID-19 (dated by TCRdb to about 2020). Library construction relied on the immunoSEQ multiplex PCR assay. Held by TCRdb, this immuneACCESS table contains in-frame sequences only and omits some clones. Under half of the omission traces to an unresolved V gene where checked; the cause of the rest is unknown. The sample contains approximately 290,000 clones, roughly nine tenths of them found a single time. The ten largest clones add up to 2.2% of the sample. Sequenced input: peripheral blood. The receptors originated from a woman aged 30 to 39 with COVID-19, enrolled during active disease.

The J gene is TRBJ1-5, the V gene TRBV12-5, with TRBD1 matching over 10 bases. Germline V gives CDR1 LGHNT, CDR2 FRNRAP. The CDR3 loop spans 17 amino acids. Trimming cost V 6 bases and J 7 bases; bases outside gene matches: 15. The chain's CDR3 is CASGSGTGAIFRQPQHF. CDR3 sequence (DNA): TGTGCTAGTGGCTCCGGGACAGGGGCAATCTTCAGGCAGCCCCAGCATTTT.

Concerning this clone itself: A far larger clone is only one base removed, so a read error is likely. J is TRBJ1-2 and V is TRBV9; D is possibly TRBD1 (5 bases). The V gene lost 4 bases and the J gene lost 2 bases, with 9 bases spanning the gap. Germline CDR1 reads SGDLS; CDR2 reads YYNGEE. CDR3 size: 13 residues. CDR3 residues: CASSLTENYGYTF. Here the CDR3 DNA reads TGTGCCAGCAGCCTGACAGAGAACTATGGCTACACCTTC.

Written as DNA, the CDR3 is TGTGCCAGCAGCCCCGGACTAGCTTCCAATGAGCAGTTCTTC. The encoded protein is CASSPGLASNEQFF. The rearrangement joins TRBV7-3 to TRBJ2-1; 8 bases are shared with TRBD2. V shed 5 bases and J 6 bases; nucleotides not matched to a gene: 6. This CDR3 is 14 amino acids long. Germline V gene lookup returns CDR1 SGHTA and CDR2 FQGTGA.

The rearrangement joins TRBV3-1 (or the pseudogene TRBV3-2) to TRBJ1-1, with a tentative D call TRBD1 (6 bases). Germline CDR1 LGHDT, CDR2 YNNKEL (reference sequence). This CDR3 is 14 amino acids long. V lost 2 bases and J lost 5, with 12 bases in between. DNA for the CDR3: TGTGCCAGCAGCCAACGGACAGAAAGGACTGAAGCTTTCTTT. Translation gives CASSQRTERTEAFF.

This clone was found once. The V call is TRBV28, the J call TRBJ2-1; 9 bases map to TRBD2. Unmatched junction bases numbered 5, after V lost 1 base and J lost 7 bases. The CDR3 spans 15 residues. Looked up from germline, CDR1 is MDHEN and CDR2 is SYDVKM. The DNA for the CDR3 is TGTGCCAGCAGTTTATATAGCGGGAGTTCGAATGAGCAGTTCTTC. Protein sequence: CASSLYSGSSNEQFF.

This clone was recorded a few times. The V gene is TRBV5-5, the J gene TRBJ1-1; 9 bases match TRBD1. This CDR3 region has 15 residues. The V and J ends lost 5 bases and 4 bases, in that order; junction bases with no gene match: 9. The germline CDR1 and CDR2 sequences are SGHKS and YYEKEE (reference sequence). The CDR3 sequence is CASRLTGGQGTEAFF. The CDR3 bases are TGTGCCAGCAGGTTAACAGGGGGCCAGGGCACTGAAGCTTTCTTT.

The rearrangement uses TRBV5-4 and TRBJ2-3, with TRBD1 as a possible D gene (6 bases). With 4 bases removed from V and 6 bases from J, the gap between germline ends came to 15 bases. CDR1 is SGHNT and CDR2 is YYREEE in the germline V gene (reference sequence). This CDR3 is built from 14 residues. CDR3 residues: CASSSAQRGDTQYF. CDR3 in DNA: TGTGCCAGCAGCAGCGCACAAAGGGGGGATACGCAGTATTTT.

This rearrangement joins TRBV24-1 to TRBJ2-5; 10 nucleotides agree with TRBD2. The CDR3 runs to 16 residues. V lost 4 bases to trimming and J lost 5 bases; unmatched junction nucleotides: 9. The germline gives CDR1 KGHDR, CDR2 SFDVKD. DNA for the CDR3: TGTGCCACCAGTGAGGGCGCTAGCGGGAGAGCGGAGACCCAGTACTTC. Its protein is CATSEGASGRAETQYF.

The chain uses TRBV6-1 and TRBJ1-1; 7 bases are shared with TRBD1. The CDR3 is 13 amino acids. CDR1 MNHNS and CDR2 SASEGT come from the germline V gene. Trimming removed 1 base from V and 10 bases from J; junction bases left unmatched: 6. The DNA for the CDR3 is TGTGCCAGCAGTGAAGGACAGGGTATGAGAGCTTTCTTT. It translates to CASSEGQGMRAFF.

This clone was counted only a few times. The V gene is TRBV28, the J gene TRBJ1-1; D is possibly TRBD1 (6 bases). The germline CDR1 and CDR2 sequences are MDHEN and SYDVKM. Trimming removed 6 bases from V and 3 bases from J, with 17 bases in between. The CDR3 covers 15 residues. This CDR3 reads CASSPIDRTDTEAFF. The CDR3 DNA reads as TGTGCCAGCAGCCCCATAGACAGGACCGACACTGAAGCTTTCTTT.

The chain employs TRBV11-3 and TRBJ2-3; 8 bases are shared with TRBD2. V was clipped by 1 base and J by 3 bases; unmatched bases: 3. Per germline, CDR1 SGHNT and CDR2 YENEEA. The CDR3 extends over 15 amino acids. The CDR3 is CASSLAGGPTDTQYF. CDR3 DNA: TGTGCCAGCAGCTTAGCGGGAGGGCCAACAGATACGCAGTATTTT.

The V call is TRBV7-9, the J call TRBJ2-1; 8 bases agree with TRBD1. Germline loops: CDR1 SEHNR, CDR2 FQNEAQ (reference sequence). The V and J ends lost 5 bases and 0 bases, in that order; junction bases with no gene match: 3. CDR3 length: 15 residues. The DNA for the CDR3 is TGTGCCAGCAGCCGGGACAGGAGCTCCTACAATGAGCAGTTCTTC. It encodes CASSRDRSSYNEQFF.

The chain has TRBV18 and TRBJ2-3; 7 bases line up with TRBD1. The CDR3 totals 16 residues. Unmatched junction bases numbered 8, after V lost 5 bases and J lost 0 bases. Germline V gives CDR1 KGHSH, CDR2 LQKENI. As DNA, the CDR3 is TGTGCCAGCTCAGAATCACGGGACAGCAGCACAGATACGCAGTATTTT. It translates to CASSESRDSSTDTQYF. The whole variable domain, remainder taken from reference TRBV18 and TRBJ2-3, is NAGVMQNPRHLVRRRGQEARLRCSPMKGHSHVYWYRQLPEEGLKFMVYLQKENIIDESGMPKERFSAEFPKEGPSILRIQQVVRGDSAAYFCASSESRDSSTDTQYFGPGTRLTVL.

This chain uses TRBV5-6 with TRBJ1-2, with 8 bases fitting TRBD1. This CDR3 is 16 amino acids long. J was trimmed by 0 bases and V by 4 bases; bases with no gene match: 8. Per the germline V gene, CDR1 is SGHDT and CDR2 is YYEEEE. The chain's CDR3 is CASSPPGTGSNYGYTF. CDR3 in DNA: TGTGCCAGCAGCCCACCCGGGACAGGATCTAACTATGGCTACACCTTC. The full variable domain, its missing parts supplied by reference TRBV5-6 and TRBJ1-2, is DAGVTQSPTHLIKTRGQQVTLRCSPKSGHDTVSWYQQALGQGPQFIFQYYEEEERQRGNFPDRFSGHQFPNYSSELNVNALLLGDSALYLCASSPPGTGSNYGYTFGSGTRLTVV.

This rearrangement joins TRBV27 to TRBJ2-1, with 11 bases that match TRBD2. V shed 6 bases and J 2 bases; nucleotides not matched to a gene: 3. This CDR3 region has 15 residues. Germline CDR1 reads MNHEY; CDR2 reads SMNVEV (reference sequence). The CDR3 nucleotides read TGTGCCAGCAGGATAGCGGGAGGGCCCTACAATGAGCAGTTCTTC. The encoded protein is CASRIAGGPYNEQFF.

The rearrangement uses TRBV15 and TRBJ2-1; 7 bases are shared with TRBD2. CDR3 length equals 15 residues. The germline CDR1 and CDR2 sequences are LNHNV and YYDKDF (reference sequence). J was trimmed by 7 bases and V by 0 bases; bases with no gene match: 6. The chain's CDR3 is CATSRDLAGVNEQFF. The CDR3 nucleotides read TGTGCCACCAGCAGAGATTTGGCGGGAGTTAATGAGCAGTTCTTC.

V gene TRBV27 combines with J gene TRBJ1-5; tentatively, D is TRBD1 (5 bases). This CDR3 region has 15 residues. Germline V lookup: CDR1 MNHEY, CDR2 SMNVEV (reference sequence). V lost 6 bases and J 0 bases, leaving 12 bases between the germline ends. CDR3 protein: CASRPRGASNQPQHF. In DNA form, the CDR3 reads TGTGCCAGCAGACCCCGTGGGGCTAGCAATCAGCCCCAGCATTTT.

The rearrangement uses TRBV6-5 and TRBJ2-1, with 12 bases identical to TRBD2. Germline CDR1 reads MNHEY; CDR2 reads SVGAGI. This CDR3 contains 15 residues. J lost 4 bases, V lost 7 bases, and 5 bases had no gene match. This chain's CDR3 is CASTLTSGRYNEQFF. CDR3 bases: TGTGCCAGCACCTTGACTAGCGGGAGATACAATGAGCAGTTCTTC.

The rearrangement joins TRBV12-3 or TRBV12-4 to TRBJ1-6; D is unresolved. This CDR3 spans 12 amino acids. Between the trimmed V and J ends, which lost 6 bases and 9 bases, there was a span of 9 bases. The CDR3 loop is CASRHRGSPLHF. The DNA of the CDR3 is TGTGCCAGCAGACATCGCGGTTCACCCCTCCACTTT.

The rearrangement uses TRBV12-5 and TRBJ1-5, with 7 bases that match TRBD1. The germline CDR1 and CDR2 sequences are LGHNT and FRNRAP. The ends lost 1 base at V and 4 bases at J; junction bases unmatched: 1. The CDR3 extends over 14 amino acids. CDR3 sequence: CASGLGQGNQPQHF. The CDR3 nucleotides are TGTGCTAGTGGTTTGGGACAGGGTAATCAGCCCCAGCATTTT.

This rearrangement joins TRBV27 to TRBJ1-4; 7 positions agree with TRBD1. The germline V gene encodes CDR1 MNHEY and CDR2 SMNVEV (reference sequence). V dropped 5 bases and J dropped 8; count of bases not matched to a gene: 5. The CDR3 spans 13 residues. CDR3 residues: CASSADRDEKLFF. Here the CDR3 DNA reads TGTGCCAGCAGTGCAGACAGGGACGAAAAACTGTTTTTT.

The rearrangement joins TRBV27 to TRBJ2-7; 15 nucleotides agree with TRBD2. The J segment lost 5 bases and the V segment lost 6 bases, leaving 11 bases of the junction unmatched. The CDR3 consists of 17 residues. Germline V gene data show CDR1 as MNHEY and CDR2 as SMNVEV (reference sequence). The CDR3 loop reads CASSLRGLAGGGHEQYF. The DNA for the CDR3 is TGTGCCAGCAGCCTTCGGGGACTAGCGGGAGGAGGGCACGAGCAGTACTTC.

The rearrangement uses TRBV27 and TRBJ2-5; 7 bases align to TRBD1. The CDR3 totals 15 residues. J was trimmed by 1 base and V by 3 bases; bases with no gene match: 5. Per the germline V gene, CDR1 is MNHEY and CDR2 is SMNVEV (reference sequence). The CDR3 nucleotides read TGTGCCAGCAGTTTTACAGGGGCGCGCCAAGAGACCCAGTACTTC. Its translation is CASSFTGARQETQYF.

This sequence joins TRBV24-1 and TRBJ2-2, with D perhaps matching TRBD1 (6 bases). Trimming removed 2 bases from V and 5 bases from J, with 8 bases in between. CDR1 KGHDR and CDR2 SFDVKD come from the germline V gene. The CDR3 is 14 residues long. CDR3 coding DNA: TGTGCCACCAGTGATTACAGGGAGACCGGGGAGCTGTTTTTT. This sequence encodes CATSDYRETGELFF.

This chain joins TRBV18 and TRBJ2-7, with 7 bases aligning to TRBD2. The germline V gene encodes CDR1 KGHSH and CDR2 LQKENI. CDR3 length equals 12 residues. With 2 bases clipped from V and 7 bases from J, the junction kept 2 bases outside the gene matches. This CDR3 reads CASSPTAGEQYF. In DNA form, the CDR3 reads TGTGCCAGCTCACCAACAGCGGGAGAGCAGTACTTC.

V and J are TRBV6-5 and TRBJ2-1, with 13 bases matching TRBD2. This CDR3 is built from 15 residues. Trimming removed 6 bases from V and 4 bases from J; junction bases left unmatched: 3. The germline V gene has CDR1 MNHEY and CDR2 SVGAGI. Here the CDR3 reads CASSGLAGAYNEQFF. The CDR3 bases are TGTGCCAGCAGCGGACTAGCGGGAGCTTACAATGAGCAGTTCTTC.